The entry below describes one T cell receptor beta chain. Its antigen is undetermined. From resections taken during corrective heart surgery, the thymus tissue was obtained. Having corrective surgery for congenital heart defects, healthy Finnish infants were the ones who donated. Assay: immunoSEQ multiplex PCR; the TCRdb copy retains only in-frame clones and omits some. The data hold fewer than 90,000 clones, with around 96% observed a single time. The CDR3 is 15 residues long. Germline assignment: CDR1 MDHEN and CDR2 SYDVKM. The V gene lost 8 bases and the J gene lost 3 bases, with 18 bases spanning the gap. This sample is drawn from a study of human thymus T cells. Overall study results and limits: Related research described thymic repertoires that were highly overlapping among unrelated individuals. Apparent bias marked the V and J gene usage of thymic and blood repertoires.

Specimen: thymus tissue. This receptor was identified in a boy under two years old with a congenital heart defect but otherwise immunologically healthy. The rearrangement links TRBV28 to TRBJ2-3; possibly TRBD1 for D (8 bases). CDR3: CASVEGQGGTDTQYF. The CDR3 region has the DNA TGTGCCAGCGTCGAAGGACAGGGAGGGACAGATACGCAGTATTTT. The full variable domain, its missing parts supplied by reference TRBV28 and TRBJ2-3, is DVKVTQSSRYLVKRTGEKVFLECVQDMDHENMFWYRQDPGLGLRLIYFSYDVKMKEKGDIPEGYSVSREKKERFSLILESASTNQTSMYLCASVEGQGGTDTQYFGPGTRLTVL.